The 21 T cell receptor beta chains below all came from one sample that was sequenced in a study of T cell changes during pregnancy in multiple sclerosis. TCRdb keeps only in-frame clones here, not all; method: immunoSEQ multiplex PCR. The table lists around 34,000 clones, around nine tenths of them singletons. Sample: CD8+ T cells from peripheral blood mononuclear cells, taken before pregnancy. The receptors were gathered from a female donor with multiple sclerosis, enrolled in a pregnancy study.

This chain joins TRBV5-5 and TRBJ1-1, with TRBD1 matching over 12 bases. CDR3 length: 18 amino acids. V lost 4 bases to trimming and J lost 6 bases; unmatched junction nucleotides: 16. The germline CDR1 and CDR2 sequences are SGHKS and YYEKEE (reference sequence). In nucleotides, the CDR3 is TGTGCCAGCAGCCCGCCCGGGACAGGGGGCATCTTTAGCTCTGAAGCTTTCTTT. It specifies CASSPPGTGGIFSSEAFF.

The gene calls are TRBV27 and TRBJ2-7; 7 bases agree with TRBD2. The CDR3 covers 15 residues. V gave up 5 bases and J gave up 3 bases; unmatched junction bases: 10. Germline V gene data show CDR1 as MNHEY and CDR2 as SMNVEV (reference sequence). CDR3 residues: CASSQGGAEIYEQYF. As DNA, the CDR3 is TGTGCCAGCAGTCAGGGAGGGGCGGAAATCTACGAGCAGTACTTC.

V and J are TRBV6-1 and TRBJ2-7; TRBD1 aligns across 10 bases. Germline V lookup: CDR1 MNHNS, CDR2 SASEGT. The CDR3 consists of 15 residues. With 4 bases clipped from V and 1 base from J, the junction kept 4 bases outside the gene matches. For the CDR3, the DNA is TGTGCCAGCAGTGGCCGGGACAGGGGTTCCTACGAGCAGTACTTC. Protein product: CASSGRDRGSYEQYF.

This sequence joins TRBV5-5 and TRBJ2-7, with D possibly matching TRBD2 (6 bases). This CDR3 has 13 amino acids. The V gene's germline CDR1 is SGHKS and CDR2 YYEKEE (reference sequence). V lost 3 bases and J 3 bases, leaving 10 bases between the germline ends. The CDR3 sequence: CASSSWGDYEQYF. CDR3 bases: TGTGCCAGCAGCTCATGGGGGGACTACGAGCAGTACTTC.

The CDR3 protein is CASSVSYVPEQYF. In DNA, the CDR3 is TGTGCCAGCAGCGTATCCTACGTTCCCGAGCAGTACTTC. This rearrangement joins TRBV9 to TRBJ2-7; D is unclear. Looked up from germline, CDR1 is SGDLS and CDR2 is YYNGEE. V was trimmed by 1 base and J by 6 bases, leaving 11 bases between them. The CDR3 spans 13 residues.

The chain links TRBV5-5 to TRBJ2-3, with TRBD2 matching over 10 bases. This CDR3 has 18 residues. In germline, CDR1 is SGHKS, CDR2 YYEKEE (reference sequence). The J segment lost 0 bases and the V segment lost 0 bases, leaving 7 bases of the junction unmatched. CDR3 DNA: TGTGCCAGCAGCTTGGTGTGGGCTAGCGGGGGTAGCACAGATACGCAGTATTTT. Encoded protein: CASSLVWASGGSTDTQYF.

The gene calls are TRBV2 and TRBJ2-1; D perhaps matches TRBD2 (5 bases). CDR1 and CDR2 from the germline V gene are SNHLY and FYNNEI. V lost 7 bases, J lost 1 base, and 8 bases lay in between. There are 13 residues in the CDR3. The CDR3 coding sequence is TGTGCCAGCATCCCGGGGTCCTACAATGAGCAGTTCTTC. It translates to CASIPGSYNEQFF.

This chain uses TRBV5-4 with TRBJ1-2; 9 bases are shared with TRBD1. Germline V gene lookup returns CDR1 SGHNT and CDR2 YYREEE (reference sequence). The V segment lost 0 bases and the J segment 4 bases; nucleotides outside the gene matches: 1. There are 14 residues in the CDR3. The CDR3 coding sequence is TGTGCCAGCAGCTTGGGGGACAGGGCCTATGGCTACACCTTC. This encodes CASSLGDRAYGYTF.

This clone was seen just once. The rearrangement uses TRBV4-3 and TRBJ1-5; unclear D gene. The V gene's germline CDR1 is LGHNA and CDR2 YSLEER. CDR3 length equals 16 residues. V shed 0 bases and J shed 0 bases, with 9 bases lying between them. The CDR3 nucleotides read TGCGCCAGCAGCCAAGATATGGCGGTTAGCAATCAGCCCCAGCATTTT. It yields the protein CASSQDMAVSNQPQHF.

The chain couples TRBV10-3 to TRBJ2-3; 8 bases map to TRBD2. Unmatched junction bases numbered 8, after V lost 6 bases and J lost 0 bases. The CDR3 has 16 amino acids. In germline, CDR1 is ENHRY, CDR2 SYGVKD. The CDR3 loop reads CAIRSDLAGSTDTQYF. In DNA, the CDR3 is TGTGCCATCAGAAGCGATTTAGCGGGGAGCACAGATACGCAGTATTTT.

The chain's CDR3 is CASSYTGGTYEQYF. In nucleotides, the CDR3 is TGTGCCAGCAGTTACACAGGGGGCACCTACGAGCAGTACTTC. V gene TRBV6-5 combines with J gene TRBJ2-7, with TRBD1 matching over 9 bases. This CDR3 is built from 14 residues. J gave up 2 bases and V 2 bases, and 1 base lay outside the gene matches. Germline V CDR1 and CDR2: MNHEY, SVGAGI.

The gene calls are TRBV11-1 and TRBJ2-1, with 12 bases fitting TRBD2. Looked up from germline, CDR1 is SGHAT and CDR2 is FQDESV (reference sequence). The CDR3 extends over 19 amino acids. With 4 bases clipped from V and 1 base from J, the junction kept 11 bases outside the gene matches. The CDR3 reads CASSYTSGGRFVSYNEQFF. In DNA, the CDR3 is TGTGCCAGCAGCTACACTAGCGGGGGGAGGTTTGTATCCTACAATGAGCAGTTCTTC.

The rearrangement joins TRBV5-6 to TRBJ1-1; 11 nucleotides line up with TRBD1. The CDR3 is 15 residues long. From germline, CDR1 is SGHDT and CDR2 YYEEEE. The V segment lost 4 bases and the J segment 4 bases; nucleotides outside the gene matches: 6. The CDR3: CASSQPGTGGTEAFF. CDR3 sequence (DNA): TGTGCCAGCAGCCAACCCGGGACAGGGGGCACTGAAGCTTTCTTT.

V usage is TRBV11-3 and J usage is TRBJ2-2; possibly TRBD2 for D (6 bases). CDR1 and CDR2 from the germline V gene are SGHNT and YENEEA. The length of the CDR3 is 18 residues. V gave up 5 bases and J gave up 0 bases, with 19 bases separating them. The CDR3: CASSGREVASTNTGELFF. The CDR3 DNA reads as TGTGCCAGCAGCGGAAGGGAGGTAGCGTCTACGAACACCGGGGAGCTGTTTTTT. Full variable domain (remainder filled in from reference TRBV11-3 and TRBJ2-2): EAGVVQSPRYKIIEKKQPVAFWCNPISGHNTLYWYLQNLGQGPELLIRYENEEAVDDSQLPKDRFSAERLKGVDSTLKIQPAELGDSAVYLCASSGREVASTNTGELFFGEGSRLTVL.

This clone has a single count. The gene calls are TRBV6-5 and TRBJ2-7, with D possibly TRBD2 on 6 matching bases. CDR1 MNHEY and CDR2 SVGAGI come from the germline V gene. The CDR3 consists of 13 residues. V lost 5 bases and J lost 3, with 11 bases in between. The CDR3 coding sequence is TGTGCCAGCAGTAGCGGGCCTCACTACGAGCAGTACTTC. Amino acid sequence: CASSSGPHYEQYF.

The sample holds one count of this clone. This chain uses TRBV9 with TRBJ2-7; 12 positions agree with TRBD2. In germline, CDR1 is SGDLS, CDR2 YYNGEE. This CDR3 comprises 15 residues. Trimming at V came to 4 bases and at J to 5 bases, leaving 7 bases not matched to a gene. The chain's CDR3 is CASSPSGGALDEQYF. CDR3 DNA: TGTGCCAGCAGCCCTAGCGGGGGGGCCTTGGACGAGCAGTACTTC.

This clone has more than one count but fewer than ten. The chain carries TRBV6-1 and TRBJ1-5; tentatively, D is TRBD1 (5 bases). With 5 bases removed from V and 4 bases from J, the gap between germline ends came to 12 bases. The CDR3 has 14 residues. CDR1 is MNHNS, CDR2 SASEGT, per germline. Written as DNA, the CDR3 is TGTGCCAGCAGTCGGGGGTTCGAGAATCAGCCCCAGCATTTT. Translation gives CASSRGFENQPQHF.

This clone has just one count. The rearrangement links TRBV5-4 to TRBJ2-3; 12 nucleotides agree with TRBD2. The V gene's germline CDR1 is SGHNT and CDR2 YYREEE (reference sequence). CDR3 size: 15 residues. The V segment lost 4 bases and the J segment 7 bases; nucleotides outside the gene matches: 7. In DNA form, the CDR3 reads TGTGCCAGCAGCCAAGGGACTAGCGGGTTTAATACGCAGTATTTT. As protein: CASSQGTSGFNTQYF.

This chain uses TRBV7-2 with TRBJ1-6, with a tentative D call TRBD1 (6 bases). V lost 6 bases to trimming and J lost 6 bases, with 15 bases between them. The CDR3 sequence is 15 residues long. CDR1 and CDR2 from the germline V gene are SGHTA and FQGNSA. CDR3 loop: CASRWDDRINSPLHF. CDR3 sequence (DNA): TGTGCCAGCAGATGGGATGACAGGATTAATTCACCCCTCCACTTT.

V and J are TRBV29-1 and TRBJ2-5; 10 bases map to TRBD2. J gave up 2 bases and V 5 bases, and 5 bases lay outside the gene matches. Germline CDR1 reads SQVTM; CDR2 reads ANQGSEA. This CDR3 is 14 amino acids long. CDR3 loop: CSVTGTSVQETQYF. The CDR3 DNA reads as TGCAGCGTTACCGGGACTAGCGTACAAGAGACCCAGTACTTC.

V gene TRBV19 combines with J gene TRBJ2-1; D call uncertain. Germline V gives CDR1 LNHDA, CDR2 SQIVND (reference sequence). The CDR3 is 15 amino acids. V lost 3 bases and J lost 1, with 10 bases in between. The CDR3 DNA follows: TGTGCCAGTAGTATCAGTTTCGGGTCCTACAATGAGCAGTTCTTC. Translated: CASSISFGSYNEQFF.